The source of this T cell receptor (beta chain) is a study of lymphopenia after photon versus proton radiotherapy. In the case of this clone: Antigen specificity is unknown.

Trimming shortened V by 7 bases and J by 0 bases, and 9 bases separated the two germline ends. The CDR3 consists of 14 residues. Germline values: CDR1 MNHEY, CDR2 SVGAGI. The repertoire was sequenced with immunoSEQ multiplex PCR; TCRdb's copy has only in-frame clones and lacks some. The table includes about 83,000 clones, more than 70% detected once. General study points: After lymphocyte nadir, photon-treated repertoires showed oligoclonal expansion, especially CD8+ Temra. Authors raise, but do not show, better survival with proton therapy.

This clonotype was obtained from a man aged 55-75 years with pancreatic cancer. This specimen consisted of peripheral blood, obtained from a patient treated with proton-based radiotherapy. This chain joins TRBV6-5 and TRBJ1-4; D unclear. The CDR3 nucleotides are TGTGCCAGCATGGTAGGACCAACTAATGAAAAACTGTTTTTT. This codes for CASMVGPTNEKLFF.